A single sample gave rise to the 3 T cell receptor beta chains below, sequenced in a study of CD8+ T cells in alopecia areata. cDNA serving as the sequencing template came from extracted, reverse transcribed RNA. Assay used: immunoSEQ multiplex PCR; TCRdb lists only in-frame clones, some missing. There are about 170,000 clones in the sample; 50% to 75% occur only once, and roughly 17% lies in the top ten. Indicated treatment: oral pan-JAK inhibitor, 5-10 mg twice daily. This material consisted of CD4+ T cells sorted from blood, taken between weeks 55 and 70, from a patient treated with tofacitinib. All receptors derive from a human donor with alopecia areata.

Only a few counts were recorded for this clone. DNA for the CDR3: TGCAGCGTTGAGGGCAGGCTGGCAGATACGCAGTATTTT. It translates to CSVEGRLADTQYF. The chain combines TRBV29-1 with TRBJ2-3; no clear D. Per the germline V gene, CDR1 is SQVTM and CDR2 is ANQGSEA. V shed 3 bases and J shed 4 bases, with 11 bases lying between them. The length of the CDR3 is 13 residues.

CDR3 amino acids: CSVTLGRSDTQYF. In DNA, the CDR3 is TGCAGCGTTACGCTGGGGCGGTCCGATACGCAGTATTTT. The chain uses TRBV29-1 and TRBJ2-3; D perhaps matches TRBD1 (5 bases). Germline-derived CDR1 and CDR2 are SQVTM and ANQGSEA. Trimming left V 5 bases short and J 6 bases short, with 15 bases between. The CDR3 length is 13 residues.

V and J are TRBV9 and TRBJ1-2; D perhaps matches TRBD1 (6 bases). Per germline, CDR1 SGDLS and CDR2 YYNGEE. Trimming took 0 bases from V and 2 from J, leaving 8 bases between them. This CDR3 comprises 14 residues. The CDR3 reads CASSVGGQNYGYTF. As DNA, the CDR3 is TGTGCCAGCAGCGTAGGCGGACAGAACTATGGCTACACCTTC.